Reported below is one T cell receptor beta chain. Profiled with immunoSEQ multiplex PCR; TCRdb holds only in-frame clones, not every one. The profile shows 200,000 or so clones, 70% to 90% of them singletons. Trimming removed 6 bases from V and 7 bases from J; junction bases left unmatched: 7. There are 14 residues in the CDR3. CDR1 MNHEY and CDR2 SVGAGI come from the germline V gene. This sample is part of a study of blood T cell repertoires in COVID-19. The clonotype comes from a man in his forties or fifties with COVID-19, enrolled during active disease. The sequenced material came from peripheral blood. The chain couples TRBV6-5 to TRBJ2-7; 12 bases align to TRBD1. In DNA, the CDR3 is TGTGCCAGCAGGCTGGGACAGGGGGCGGGTGAGCAGTACTTC. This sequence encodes CASRLGQGAGEQYF.